These 5 T cell receptor beta chains were sequenced from one sample in a study of blood T cell repertoires in COVID-19. Profiled with immunoSEQ multiplex PCR; TCRdb holds only in-frame clones, not every one. The table lists 28,000 or so clones, 80% to 90% of them singletons. Input material: peripheral blood. These receptors originate from a woman in her forties or fifties with active COVID-19.

The chain carries TRBV28 and TRBJ2-1, with D perhaps TRBD2 (5 bases). The CDR3 covers 15 residues. CDR1 MDHEN and CDR2 SYDVKM come from the germline V gene. V dropped 5 bases and J dropped 4 bases, with 15 bases sitting between them. The chain's CDR3 is CASSGRAPLYNEQFF. The DNA for the CDR3 is TGTGCCAGCAGTGGGAGAGCCCCCTTATACAATGAGCAGTTCTTC. The full variable domain, its missing parts supplied by reference TRBV28 and TRBJ2-1, is DVKVTQSSRYLVKRTGEKVFLECVQDMDHENMFWYRQDPGLGLRLIYFSYDVKMKEKGDIPEGYSVSREKKERFSLILESASTNQTSMYLCASSGRAPLYNEQFFGPGTRLTVL.

This sequence joins TRBV6-5 and TRBJ2-3, with a tentative D call TRBD2 (7 bases). This CDR3 comprises 14 residues. Per the germline V gene, CDR1 is MNHEY and CDR2 is SVGAGI. V dropped 10 bases and J dropped 4 bases, with 18 bases sitting between them. The CDR3 DNA is TGTGCCATGGGAGGGAGGGGGGACCCAGATACGCAGTATTTT. Residues: CAMGGRGDPDTQYF.

The J gene is TRBJ2-1, the V gene TRBV10-2; D is unresolved. The ends were cut back, 4 bases at V and 0 bases at J, with 16 bases in the middle. Germline-derived CDR1 and CDR2 are WSHSY and SAAADI. This CDR3 region has 17 residues. The CDR3 coding sequence is TGCGCCAGCAGTGGTAGTGACTTCTTAAGCTCCTACAATGAGCAGTTCTTC. Protein: CASSGSDFLSSYNEQFF.

The chain has TRBV2 and TRBJ2-7; 11 bases match TRBD1. After removal of 11 bases from V and 4 bases from J, the junction contained 4 bases not matched to a gene. Germline CDR1 and CDR2: SNHLY and FYNNEI. This CDR3 is built from 12 residues. DNA of the CDR3: TGTGCCGGCCGGGACAGGGGGTACGAGCAGTACTTC. Translated: CAGRDRGYEQYF.

The rearrangement links TRBV11-3 to TRBJ2-7, with TRBD1 matching over 11 bases. The CDR3 totals 14 residues. Germline V gene lookup returns CDR1 SGHNT and CDR2 YENEEA. V was clipped by 5 bases and J by 2 bases; unmatched bases: 2. The CDR3 protein is CASSPGQGAYEQYF. The CDR3 nucleotides are TGTGCCAGCAGCCCGGGACAGGGGGCCTACGAGCAGTACTTC.